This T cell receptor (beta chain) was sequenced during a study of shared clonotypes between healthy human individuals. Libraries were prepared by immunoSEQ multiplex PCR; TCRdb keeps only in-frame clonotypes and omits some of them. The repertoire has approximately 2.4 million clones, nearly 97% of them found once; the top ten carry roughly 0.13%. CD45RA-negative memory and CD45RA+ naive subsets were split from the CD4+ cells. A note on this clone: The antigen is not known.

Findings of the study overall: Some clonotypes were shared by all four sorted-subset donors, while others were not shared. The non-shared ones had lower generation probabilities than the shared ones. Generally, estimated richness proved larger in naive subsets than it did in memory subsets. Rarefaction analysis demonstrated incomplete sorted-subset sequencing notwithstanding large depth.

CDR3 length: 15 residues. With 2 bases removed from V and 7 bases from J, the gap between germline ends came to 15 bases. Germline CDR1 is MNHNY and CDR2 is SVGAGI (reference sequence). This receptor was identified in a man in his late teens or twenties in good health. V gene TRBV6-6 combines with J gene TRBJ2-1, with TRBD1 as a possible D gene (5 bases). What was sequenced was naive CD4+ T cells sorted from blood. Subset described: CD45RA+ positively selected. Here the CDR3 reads CASSYNRGAGNEQFF. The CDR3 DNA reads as TGTGCCAGCAGTTACAATAGGGGTGCAGGGAATGAGCAGTTCTTC.